Below are 13 T cell receptor beta chains sequenced from a single sample in a study of blood T cells in healthy people across ages. The second PCR ran about 6 to 12 cycles with a sample-barcoded 5' primer and J-beta primers. TCRdb ran MiXCR on the 5' RACE reads and lists one entry per CDR3 protein. The data contain about 780,000 distinct CDR3 sequences, around 24% of them singletons. The same sample was also studied in work on T cells of mothers and their children.

The sequenced sample consisted of blood. All receptors derive from a boy aged 5-17 years in good health.

This clonotype was seen a few times. This rearrangement joins TRBV5-1 to TRBJ1-2; weak D call: TRBD1 (6 bases). This CDR3 is built from 15 residues. Germline assignment: CDR1 SGHRS and CDR2 YFSETQ. V was pared by 0 bases and J by 4 bases, with 13 bases between. The CDR3 DNA reads as TGCGCCAGCAGCTTGGAGGGCAGGGGTATCTATGGCTACACCTTC. Translating gives CASSLEGRGIYGYTF. Looking up the rest from reference TRBV5-1 and TRBJ1-2 gives the full variable domain: KAGVTQTPRYLIKTRGQQVTLSCSPISGHRSVSWYQQTPGQGLQFLFEYFSETQRNKGNFPGRFSGRQFSNSRSEMNVSTLELGDSALYLCASSLEGRGIYGYTFGSGTRLTVV.

The rearrangement links TRBV20-1 to TRBJ2-7, with unresolved D. This CDR3 has 13 amino acids. Deletions cut 6 bases from V and 0 bases from J, with 12 bases between. From germline, CDR1 is DFQATT and CDR2 SNEGSKA (reference sequence). The CDR3 loop is CSAPYPSSYEQYF. CDR3 coding DNA: TGCAGTGCCCCCTACCCAAGCTCCTACGAGCAGTACTTC.

V usage is TRBV5-4 and J usage is TRBJ2-5; tentatively, D is TRBD1 or TRBD2 (5 bases each). The CDR3 consists of 12 residues. Per the germline V gene, CDR1 is SGHNT and CDR2 is YYREEE (reference sequence). The chain's CDR3 is CAFAGAEETQYF. The CDR3 DNA reads TGTGCTTTCGCCGGGGCCGAAGAGACCCAGTACTTC. The whole variable domain, remainder taken from reference TRBV5-4 and TRBJ2-5, is ETGVTQSPTHLIKTRGQQVTLRCSSQSGHNTVSWYQQALGQGPQFIFQYYREEENGRGNFPPRFSGLQFPNYSSELNVNALELDDSALYLCAFAGAEETQYFGPGTRLLVL.

This clonotype occurred a few times. The chain has TRBV30 and TRBJ1-5; weak D call: TRBD1 (5 bases). The CDR3 spans 13 residues. With 5 bases removed from V and 0 bases from J, the gap between germline ends came to 8 bases. The germline V gene encodes CDR1 GTSNPN and CDR2 SVGIG (reference sequence). The CDR3, as DNA: TGTGCCTGGGGGACCGTTAGCAATCAGCCCCAGCATTTT. Translating it yields CAWGTVSNQPQHF.

This clonotype was seen more than once but under ten times. One end of the junction varies from germline; a read error may be responsible. The V and J genes are TRBV5-1 and TRBJ2-3; TRBD1 aligns across 10 bases. The germline V gene encodes CDR1 SGHRS and CDR2 YFSETQ. The CDR3 covers 14 residues. CDR3 sequence (DNA): TGCGCCAGCTTACCCGGGACAGGGGTTTCACGGCAGTACTTT. It is translated as CASLPGTGVSRQYF.

There are a few counts of this clonotype. The chain links TRBV20-1 to TRBJ1-5; TRBD1 is a possible D gene (5 bases). Germline V gene lookup returns CDR1 DFQATT and CDR2 SNEGSKA (reference sequence). Trimming took 5 bases from V and 5 from J, leaving 16 bases between them. The length of the CDR3 is 14 residues. CDR3 in amino acids: CSAVSWGADQPQHF. CDR3 bases: TGCAGTGCTGTTTCTTGGGGCGCGGATCAGCCCCAGCATTTT.

This clonotype occurred a few times. The V call is TRBV6-1, the J call TRBJ2-2; 7 bases are shared with TRBD1. This CDR3 spans 15 amino acids. CDR1 is MNHNS and CDR2 is SASEGT in the germline V gene. The V gene end was trimmed by 1 base and the J gene end by 1 base; junction bases not matched to a gene: 0. Here the CDR3 reads CASSEGTGNTGELFF. In DNA form, the CDR3 reads TGTGCCAGCAGTGAAGGGACAGGGAACACCGGGGAGCTGTTTTTT.

The rearrangement joins TRBV4-2 to TRBJ2-7; 9 bases are shared with TRBD2. The assigned J gene may be wrong: the sequence end matches TRBJ2-5 better. The V gene's germline CDR1 is LGHNA and CDR2 YNFKEQ. This CDR3 contains 18 residues. The CDR3 nucleotides are TGTGCCAGCAGCCAGGAGGCTGGCGGCGGGGGGGGTCAAGAGACCCAGTACTTC. It specifies CASSQEAGGGGGQETQYF.

This clonotype was counted a few times. This chain connects TRBV20-1 to TRBJ2-1; TRBD2 agrees at 14 bases. The CDR3 totals 17 residues. V shed 1 base and J 6 bases; nucleotides not matched to a gene: 8. The germline gives CDR1 DFQATT, CDR2 SNEGSKA (reference sequence). The CDR3 protein is CSARGSFGLAGGNEQFF. DNA of the CDR3: TGCAGTGCTAGAGGTTCCTTCGGACTAGCGGGGGGCAATGAGCAGTTCTTC.

This clonotype occurred a few times. V and J are TRBV12-5 and TRBJ2-3; D unresolved. Germline CDR1 reads LGHNT; CDR2 reads FRNRAP. Trimming removed 0 bases at V and 0 bases at J, with 13 bases between. The CDR3 sequence is 17 residues long. Written as DNA, the CDR3 is TGTGCTAGTGGTTTGGTACTTTCCCGTCCGAGCACAGATACGCAGTATTTT. As protein: CASGLVLSRPSTDTQYF. The complete variable domain, with remaining parts taken from reference TRBV12-5 and TRBJ2-3, reads DARVTQTPRHKVTEMGQEVTMRCQPILGHNTVFWYRQTMMQGLELLAYFRNRAPLDDSGMPKDRFSAEMPDATLATLKIQPSEPRDSAVYFCASGLVLSRPSTDTQYFGPGTRLTVL.

This clonotype was observed a single time. Here the CDR3 DNA reads TGTGCCAGCGGGCTTTCGGGGAAGAATGAGCAGTTCTTC. This sequence encodes CASGLSGKNEQFF. The rearrangement joins TRBV12-3 or TRBV12-4 to TRBJ2-1; perhaps TRBD2 as D (5 bases). There are 13 residues in the CDR3. V shed 8 bases and J shed 7 bases, with 15 bases lying between them.

In its sample, this clonotype was seen a few times. This chain connects TRBV18 to TRBJ2-5; 7 bases fit TRBD1. The length of the CDR3 is 14 residues. With V trimmed by 3 bases and J by 5 bases, 6 bases remained unmatched. CDR1 and CDR2 (germline): KGHSH, LQKENI. CDR3 sequence: CASSPLATGETQYF. DNA of the CDR3: TGTGCCAGCTCACCCCTTGCGACAGGGGAGACCCAGTACTTC.

Only one count was recorded for this clonotype. CDR3 in DNA: TGTGCCTGGAGTGGCCCCCCGGCCGGAATGAAAGTACTGTTTTTT. It specifies CAWSGPPAGMKVLFF. The chain employs TRBV30 and TRBJ1-4; D unclear. The V end was cut by 1 base, the J end by 13 bases, with 22 bases between. This CDR3 comprises 15 residues. Per germline, CDR1 GTSNPN and CDR2 SVGIG (reference sequence).